This T cell receptor (beta chain) was identified in a study of T cell responses to AZD1222 COVID-19 vaccine. Study-wide findings and caveats: The repertoires were collected only after the peak T cell response. Just a handful of AZD1222 recipients tested seropositive at baseline. Donors were largely white British and mainly female; clonal diversity was possibly underestimated. Following two doses of AZD1222, Spike-specific TCR breadth and depth rose.

For this clone: Antigen unknown.

Produced via immunoSEQ multiplex PCR; TCRdb's table is partial and in-frame only. The profile shows 150,000 or so clones, roughly 90% of them singletons. There are 15 residues in the CDR3. Germline values: CDR1 MNHEY, CDR2 SVGAGI. V dropped 2 bases and J dropped 0; count of bases not matched to a gene: 3. This receptor was identified in an adult in good health. The genes are TRBV6-5 and TRBJ2-5, with 7 bases lining up with TRBD2. Sequenced here: peripheral blood, sampled on day 0 of MenACWY control vaccination. The CDR3 DNA reads as TGTGCCAGCAGTTACAGCGGGAACTACCAAGAGACCCAGTACTTC. This encodes CASSYSGNYQETQYF.